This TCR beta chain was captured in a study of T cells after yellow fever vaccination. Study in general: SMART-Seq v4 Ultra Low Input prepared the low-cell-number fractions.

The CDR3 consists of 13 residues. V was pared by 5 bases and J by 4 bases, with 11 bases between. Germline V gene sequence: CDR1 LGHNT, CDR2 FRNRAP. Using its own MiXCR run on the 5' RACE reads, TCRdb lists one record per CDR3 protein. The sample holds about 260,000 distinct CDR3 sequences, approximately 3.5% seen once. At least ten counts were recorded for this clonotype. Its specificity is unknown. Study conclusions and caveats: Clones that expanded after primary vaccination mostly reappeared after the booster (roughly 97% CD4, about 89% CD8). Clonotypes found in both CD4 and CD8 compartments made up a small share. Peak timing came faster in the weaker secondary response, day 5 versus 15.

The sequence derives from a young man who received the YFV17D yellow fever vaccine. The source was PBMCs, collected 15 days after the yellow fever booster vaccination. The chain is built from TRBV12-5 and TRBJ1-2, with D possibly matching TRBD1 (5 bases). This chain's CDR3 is CASGTGLIYGYTF. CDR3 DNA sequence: TGTGCTAGTGGTACGGGACTGATCTATGGCTACACCTTC. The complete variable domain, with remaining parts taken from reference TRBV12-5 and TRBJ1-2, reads DARVTQTPRHKVTEMGQEVTMRCQPILGHNTVFWYRQTMMQGLELLAYFRNRAPLDDSGMPKDRFSAEMPDATLATLKIQPSEPRDSAVYFCASGTGLIYGYTFGSGTRLTVV.